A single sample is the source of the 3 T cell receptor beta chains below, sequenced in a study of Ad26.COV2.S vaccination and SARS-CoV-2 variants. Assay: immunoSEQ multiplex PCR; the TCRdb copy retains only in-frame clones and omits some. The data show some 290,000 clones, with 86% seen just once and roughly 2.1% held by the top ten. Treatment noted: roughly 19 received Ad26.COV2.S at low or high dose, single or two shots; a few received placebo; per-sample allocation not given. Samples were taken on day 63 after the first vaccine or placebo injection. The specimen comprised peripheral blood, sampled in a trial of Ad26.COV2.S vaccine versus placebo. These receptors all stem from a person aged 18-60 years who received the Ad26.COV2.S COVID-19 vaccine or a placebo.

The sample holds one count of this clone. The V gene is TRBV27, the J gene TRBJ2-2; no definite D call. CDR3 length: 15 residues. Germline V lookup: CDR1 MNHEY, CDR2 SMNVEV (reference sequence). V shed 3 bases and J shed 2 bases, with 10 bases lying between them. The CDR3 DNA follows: TGTGCCAGCAGTTTCCTCGCACTAAACACCGGGGAGCTGTTTTTT. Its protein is CASSFLALNTGELFF.

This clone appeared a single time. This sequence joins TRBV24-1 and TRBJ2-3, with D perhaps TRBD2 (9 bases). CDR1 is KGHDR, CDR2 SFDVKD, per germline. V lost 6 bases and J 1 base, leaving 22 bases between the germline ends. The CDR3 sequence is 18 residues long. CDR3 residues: CATSQGAVASGGTDTQYF. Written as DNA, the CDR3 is TGTGCCACCAGTCAGGGGGCCGTGGCTAGCGGGGGCACAGATACGCAGTATTTT.

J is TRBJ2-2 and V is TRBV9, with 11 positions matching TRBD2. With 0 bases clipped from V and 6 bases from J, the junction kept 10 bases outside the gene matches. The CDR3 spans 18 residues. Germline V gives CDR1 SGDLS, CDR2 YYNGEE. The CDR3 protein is CASSVVPHSGGGAGELFF. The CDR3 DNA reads TGTGCCAGCAGCGTAGTGCCCCATAGCGGGGGGGGAGCCGGGGAGCTGTTTTTT.